One T cell receptor (beta chain) is described in this entry. This clone was observed once. It has no known antigen specificity. No base quality information exists; no much larger clone differs at one position. V trim: 7 bases; J trim: 10 bases; unmatched bases: 13. The CDR3 contains 15 residues, cysteine and phenylalanine counted. Only the CDR3 DNA is retained, 45 bases long and in frame from the first base. CDR1 SNHLY and CDR2 FYNNEI are derived from the germline V gene. This specimen belongs to a study of CD4 T cells in relation to SARS-CoV-2 and coronaviruses (TCRdb year 2021). For the wider study: The ViraFEST assay cultured PBMCs with antigen for nine to ten days, then sequenced TCR beta CDR3s to find antigen-specific clonal expansions. The Adaptive Biotechnologies TCR-sequencing kit was used for samples from a few pre-COVID donors and for the naive versus memory experiments, whereas the other data were Illumina-based. A different, Illumina-based TCR-beta assay was used to sequence expansion assays from other donors in the study. HLA restriction was mapped for shared crossreactive spike epitopes using patient-derived lymphoblastoid cell lines. Memory CD4+ T cell crossreactivity between SARS-CoV-2 and common cold coronavirus spike proteins was assessed at the TCR clonotype level in the study. An HIV-1 Nef peptide pool or a no-peptide culture served as the negative reference condition. General study outcomes and caveats: Crossreactivity analysis was centred on spike protein, so crossreactivity against other viral proteins was not assessed. The study was limited by small numbers of patients and tested TCRs. Significantly weaker SARS-CoV-2-driven expansion was shown by crossreactive clones than by monoreactive clones, consistent with antigenic imprinting. Approximately 69% of donors had memory CD4+ clonotypes that crossrecognized SARS-CoV-2 and at least one common cold coronavirus spike. Pre-pandemic and post-infection samples were not both contributed by any donor, so tracing of the source of pre-existing responses was limited.

The library was produced with the immunoSEQ multiplex PCR assay. The study's own analysis went as follows. During preprocessing, nonproductive sequences were discarded, as were any CDR3s that did not begin with C, did not end with F or W, or were shorter than 7 amino acids. The MANAFEST web app was used to call antigen-specific clonotypes on the basis of expansion compared with the reference and with other culture wells. A clone was considered positive if significant expansion relative to the reference culture was observed in 2 of 3 replicate wells at an FDR below 0.05. To be called positive, a clone also had to show significant expansion compared with every other tandem well and an odds ratio greater than 5. Pairwise Levenshtein distance, computed with the stringdist R package after three terminal residues were trimmed from each end, was used as the measure of CDR3 homology. TCRdb holds this immuneACCESS table with in-frame rearrangements only. Some clones are missing; in checked studies, unresolved V genes explain under half, and the rest has no known cause. The DNA gave D and trimming, while V, J and clone size come from that table. The sample yields roughly 14,000 clones; 65% to 85% were counted once. Jointly, the top ten make up about 30% of the sample.

CD4+ T cells from unexposed donors were collected before the COVID-19 pandemic (2011-2018). The EasySep CD4+ T cell isolation kit was used to isolate CD4+ T cells once the cultures had run for approximately ten days. Unexposed donor CD4+ T cells were tested for reactivity to SARS-CoV-2 S and N and four common cold coronavirus spike pools, as cell number allowed. Each well held some 1.9 million PBMCs cultured in IMDM containing roughly 5.1% human AB serum and approximately 9.3 IU/ml IL-2. Half of the culture medium was replaced with fresh IL-2-containing medium on days 3 and 7. In general, every peptide culture condition was set up in three replicate wells. The leukapheresis product for the unexposed donors was obtained through commercial purchase. Ficoll-Paque PLUS gradient centrifugation was used to isolate PBMCs from leukapheresis product or whole blood. PBMCs were either used fresh in the expansion assay or cryopreserved at -140 degrees C. The QIAamp Micro DNA Kit was used to extract genomic DNA from the CD4+ T cells.

This TCR came from a human donor in good health. The chain employs TRBV2 and TRBJ1-4, with 9 bases aligning to TRBD1. Sequencing input: CD4+ T cells from PBMCs, cultured in vitro. The DNA reads TGTGCCAGCACAGCATACTCTACAGGGGGCGGAAAACTGTTTTTT. Its protein product is CASTAYSTGGGKLFF.